Below are 5 T cell receptor beta chains sequenced from a single sample in a study of T-cell reconstitution after alpha-beta-depleted transplantation in children. The TCRbeta library was prepared with unique molecular identifiers. TCRdb reanalysed the PCR reads using MiXCR and keeps one entry per CDR3 protein. The table shows around 400,000 distinct CDR3 sequences, with 20% occurring only once. Material: PBMCs from the stem cell graft donor, obtained from the stem cell graft. These receptors were taken from a human donor who donated a stem cell graft to a child with acute myeloid leukemia.

The chain links TRBV10-3 to TRBJ2-5, with a possible D match to TRBD2 (6 bases). V gave up 7 bases and J gave up 4 bases, with 16 bases separating them. Looked up from germline, CDR1 is ENHRY and CDR2 is SYGVKD. This CDR3 contains 14 residues. This CDR3 reads CAITGEPVLETQYF. CDR3 bases: TGTGCCATCACGGGGGAGCCGGTCCTAGAGACCCAGTACTTC.

J is TRBJ2-1 and V is TRBV7-6; the match to TRBD2 covers 12 bases. Germline CDR1 is SGHVS and CDR2 is FNYEAQ. The trim removed 6 bases at V and 5 bases at J, leaving 5 bases unmatched. This CDR3 has 15 amino acids. CDR3 region: CASSFLAGGDNEQFF. The CDR3 nucleotides are TGTGCCAGCAGTTTCCTAGCGGGAGGGGACAATGAGCAGTTCTTC.

At least ten counts were recorded for this clonotype. The chain employs TRBV7-2 and TRBJ2-5; TRBD1 agrees at 7 bases. V lost 5 bases to trimming and J lost 3 bases; unmatched junction nucleotides: 12. Germline V gene data show CDR1 as SGHTA and CDR2 as FQGNSA. The CDR3 runs to 16 residues. This chain's CDR3 is CASSPLRGPGEETQYF. The CDR3, as DNA: TGTGCCAGCAGCCCGTTGAGGGGGCCAGGGGAAGAGACCCAGTACTTC.

Ten or more counts support this clonotype. The rearrangement links TRBV2 to TRBJ2-1, with D possibly being TRBD2 (6 bases). Germline V CDR1 and CDR2: SNHLY, FYNNEI. This CDR3 region has 11 residues. V was shortened by 10 bases and J by 10 bases, with 14 bases between the two germline ends. The chain's CDR3 is CATREFREQFF. For the CDR3, the DNA is TGTGCCACCCGGGAGTTCCGAGAGCAGTTCTTC.

This clonotype was seen many times. The chain carries TRBV10-3 and TRBJ2-5; 7 bases are a match to TRBD2. V lost 3 bases and J lost 2; bases outside the gene matches: 3. The CDR3 covers 14 residues. Germline-derived CDR1 and CDR2 are ENHRY and SYGVKD. CDR3 region: CAISDGGGQETQYF. CDR3 DNA: TGTGCCATCAGTGATGGGGGGGGTCAAGAGACCCAGTACTTC.